This TCR beta chain is drawn from a study of cytomegalovirus exposure and HLA in healthy donors. General observations from the study: A further, later analysis showed that HLA-associated TCR beta chains (compared with equally common others) were more clonally expanded.

Concerning this clone: No antigen is known for it.

PCR amplification relied on 60 Vbeta primers (plus 13 Jbeta primers). Assay used: immunoSEQ multiplex PCR; TCRdb lists only in-frame clones, some missing. Altogether more than 95,000 clones are present, 81% being singletons, with the ten largest covering under 4.5%. CDR3 size: 14 residues. The J segment lost 4 bases and the V segment lost 3 bases, leaving 7 bases of the junction unmatched. Germline assignment: CDR1 SGDLS and CDR2 YYNGEE. This receptor was taken from a man in his late teens or twenties in good health and CMV-seropositive. The rearrangement uses TRBV9 and TRBJ2-7; 7 positions agree with TRBD1. Sequences were obtained from PBMCs. The CDR3 coding sequence is TGTGCCAGCAGCGCAACCGGGACAGCTTACGAGCAGTACTTC. As protein: CASSATGTAYEQYF.